The 8 T cell receptor beta chains below come from one sample, sequenced in a study of blood T cell repertoires in COVID-19. Data came from immunoSEQ multiplex PCR; TCRdb stores just in-frame clones and leaves some out. The sample carries about 300,000 clones, around 84% recorded once. The specimen sequenced was peripheral blood. The receptors shown here come from a man aged 65 to 85 with acute or convalescent COVID-19.

The chain is built from TRBV28 and TRBJ1-3, with 8 positions matching TRBD1. This CDR3 spans 18 amino acids. Germline values: CDR1 MDHEN, CDR2 SYDVKM. The junction had 12 bases not matched to a gene; V was cut back by 4 bases and J by 1 base. Here the CDR3 reads CASSSPRTGFVSGNTIYF. DNA of the CDR3: TGTGCCAGCAGTTCCCCCCGGACAGGGTTTGTTTCTGGAAACACCATATATTTT.

The gene calls are TRBV6-1 and TRBJ1-5; D perhaps matches TRBD1 (5 bases). Germline CDR1 is MNHNS and CDR2 is SASEGT. CDR3 length: 12 amino acids. The V gene lost 3 bases and the J gene lost 7 bases, with 7 bases spanning the gap. The CDR3 DNA is TGTGCCAGCAGTGACCCAGGGCAGCCCCAGCATTTT. Translating it yields CASSDPGQPQHF.

This clone was picked up one time. V is TRBV19 and J is TRBJ1-5; 12 bases map to TRBD1. Germline-derived CDR1 and CDR2 are LNHDA and SQIVND (reference sequence). Germline trimming cut 5 bases from V and 5 bases from J; bases unmatched to any gene: 7. CDR3 length: 16 amino acids. Here the CDR3 reads CASSASGTGGHQPQHF. CDR3 coding DNA: TGTGCCAGTAGTGCGTCCGGGACAGGGGGCCATCAGCCCCAGCATTTT.

The rearrangement uses TRBV5-1 and TRBJ1-4, with 7 bases fitting TRBD1. Germline V CDR1 and CDR2: SGHRS, YFSETQ. The CDR3 loop spans 15 amino acids. Trimming removed 4 bases from V and 2 bases from J; junction bases left unmatched: 5. The DNA of the CDR3 is TGCGCCAGCAGCCCGAACAGGGGTACTAATGAAAAACTGTTTTTT. Protein: CASSPNRGTNEKLFF.

The chain couples TRBV25-1 to TRBJ2-5; D not resolved. Trimming left V 7 bases short and J 5 bases short, with 8 bases between. The CDR3 consists of 11 residues. The V gene's germline CDR1 is MGHDK and CDR2 SYGVNS. The CDR3 nucleotides read TGTGCCAGCAATAAGAGGGAGACCCAGTACTTC. This encodes CASNKRETQYF.

The J gene is TRBJ2-1, the V gene TRBV2, with 7 bases matching TRBD2. The V gene's germline CDR1 is SNHLY and CDR2 FYNNEI. This CDR3 is built from 14 residues. The ends lost 7 bases at V and 0 bases at J; junction bases unmatched: 3. CDR3 sequence reads: CASTGGSSYNEQFF. For the CDR3, the DNA is TGTGCCAGCACCGGGGGGAGCTCCTACAATGAGCAGTTCTTC.

V gene TRBV28 combines with J gene TRBJ1-2; D is possibly TRBD1 (6 bases). The CDR3 runs to 13 residues. Germline CDR1 reads MDHEN; CDR2 reads SYDVKM. V lost 5 bases to trimming and J lost 7 bases, with 14 bases between them. The CDR3 DNA follows: TGTGCCAGCAGTCGGGGGGCTACCCCTGGCTACACCTTC. Its translation is CASSRGATPGYTF.

V usage is TRBV15 and J usage is TRBJ1-4; D ambiguous. The V gene's germline CDR1 is LNHNV and CDR2 YYDKDF (reference sequence). Trimming stripped 0 bases from V and 8 bases from J, with 7 bases between. CDR3 length equals 13 residues. CDR3 protein: CATSRELSEKLFF. Written as DNA, the CDR3 is TGTGCCACCAGCAGAGAGTTAAGCGAAAAACTGTTTTTT.